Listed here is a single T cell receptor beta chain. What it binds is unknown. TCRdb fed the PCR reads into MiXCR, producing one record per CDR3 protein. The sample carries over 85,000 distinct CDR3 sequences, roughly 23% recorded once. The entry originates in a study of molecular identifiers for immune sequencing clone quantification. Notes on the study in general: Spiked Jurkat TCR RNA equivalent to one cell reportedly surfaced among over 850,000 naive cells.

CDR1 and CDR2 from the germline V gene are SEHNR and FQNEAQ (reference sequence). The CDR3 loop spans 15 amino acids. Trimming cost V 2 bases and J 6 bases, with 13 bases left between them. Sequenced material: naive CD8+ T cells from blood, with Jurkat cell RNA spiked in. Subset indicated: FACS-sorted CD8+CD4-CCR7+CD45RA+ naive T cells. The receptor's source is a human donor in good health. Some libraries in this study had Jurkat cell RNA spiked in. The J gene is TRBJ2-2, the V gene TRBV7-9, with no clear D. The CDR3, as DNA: TGTGCCAGCAGCTTAAGGGTAGCCGTTTCCGGGGAGCTGTTTTTT. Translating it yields CASSLRVAVSGELFF.